This TCR beta chain was recorded in a study of T cells in Graves' hyperthyroidism and ophthalmopathy. Germline CDR1 reads DFQATT; CDR2 reads SNEGSKA (reference sequence). Trimming cost V 1 base and J 2 bases; bases outside gene matches: 7. The CDR3 consists of 16 residues. This clonotype has at least ten counts. Inclusion characteristics of ophthalmopathy patients comprised a Clinical Activity Score of at least 3, a NOSPECS grade of at least 4, and duration under 3 months. Amplification of TCR beta CDR3 regions used RNA as the template. HTBI primers drove first-round RT-PCR of the TCR CDR3. A single record per CDR3 protein comes from TCRdb applying MiXCR to the multiplex PCR reads. The top ten hold roughly an eighth of the sample, which has about 410,000 distinct CDR3 sequences, about 15% seen once.

The sample comprised blood. This TCR came from a man aged 18 to 29 with Graves' ophthalmopathy. The V gene is TRBV20-1, the J gene TRBJ2-1, with TRBD2 identical over 8 bases. This CDR3 reads CSARVLGSGTYNEQFF. CDR3 DNA: TGCAGTGCTAGAGTTTTGGGTAGCGGGACCTACAATGAGCAGTTCTTC.